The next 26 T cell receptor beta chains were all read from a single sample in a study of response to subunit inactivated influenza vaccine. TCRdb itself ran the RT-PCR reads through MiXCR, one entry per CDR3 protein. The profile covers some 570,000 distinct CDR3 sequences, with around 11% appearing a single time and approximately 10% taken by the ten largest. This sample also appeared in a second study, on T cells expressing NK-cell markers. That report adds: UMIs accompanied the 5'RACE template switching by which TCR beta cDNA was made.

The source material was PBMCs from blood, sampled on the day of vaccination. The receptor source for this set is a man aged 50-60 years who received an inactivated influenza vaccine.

The CDR3 nucleotides are TGTGCCAGTAGTGGGGGAGGAACTGAAGCTTTCTTT. This codes for CASSGGGTEAFF. This chain links TRBV19 with TRBJ1-1, with D possibly TRBD1 on 5 matching bases. Germline CDR1 reads LNHDA; CDR2 reads SQIVND (reference sequence). The CDR3 loop spans 12 amino acids. V shed 5 bases and J shed 5 bases, with 9 bases lying between them.

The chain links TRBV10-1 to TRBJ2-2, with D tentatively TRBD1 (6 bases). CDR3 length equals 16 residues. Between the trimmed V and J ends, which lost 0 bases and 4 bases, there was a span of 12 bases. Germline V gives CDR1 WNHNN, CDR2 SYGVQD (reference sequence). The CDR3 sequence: CASSESTGGATGELFF. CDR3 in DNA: TGCGCCAGCAGTGAGTCGACAGGTGGTGCCACCGGGGAGCTGTTTTTT.

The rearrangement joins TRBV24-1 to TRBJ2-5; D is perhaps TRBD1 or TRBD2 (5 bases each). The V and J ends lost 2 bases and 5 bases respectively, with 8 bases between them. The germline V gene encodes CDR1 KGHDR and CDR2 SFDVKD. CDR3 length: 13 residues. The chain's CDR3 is CATSDWDGETQYF. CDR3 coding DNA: TGTGCCACCAGTGATTGGGACGGGGAGACCCAGTACTTC.

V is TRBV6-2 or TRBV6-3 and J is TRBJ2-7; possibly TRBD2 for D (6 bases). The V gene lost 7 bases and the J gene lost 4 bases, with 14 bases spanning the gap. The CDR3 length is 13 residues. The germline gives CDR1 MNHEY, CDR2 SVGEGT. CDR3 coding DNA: TGTGCCAGCACCGATTGGGCGGGATACGAGCAGTACTTC. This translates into CASTDWAGYEQYF.

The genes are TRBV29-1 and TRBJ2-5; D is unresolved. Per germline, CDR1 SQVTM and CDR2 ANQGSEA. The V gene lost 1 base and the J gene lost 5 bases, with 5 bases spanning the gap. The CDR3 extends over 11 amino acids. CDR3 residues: CSVEVYETQYF. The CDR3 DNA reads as TGCAGCGTTGAAGTCTACGAGACCCAGTACTTC.

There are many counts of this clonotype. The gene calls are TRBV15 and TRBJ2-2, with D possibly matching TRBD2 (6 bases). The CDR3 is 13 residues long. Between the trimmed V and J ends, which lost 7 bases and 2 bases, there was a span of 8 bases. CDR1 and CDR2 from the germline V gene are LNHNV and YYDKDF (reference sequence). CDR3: CATTGLNTGELFF. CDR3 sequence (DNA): TGTGCCACCACCGGACTAAACACCGGGGAGCTGTTTTTT.

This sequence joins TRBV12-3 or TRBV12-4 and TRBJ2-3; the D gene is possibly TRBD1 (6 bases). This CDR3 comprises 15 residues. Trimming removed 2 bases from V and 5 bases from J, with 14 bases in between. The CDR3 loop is CASSLRHRDGDTQYF. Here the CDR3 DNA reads TGTGCCAGCAGTTTACGGCACAGGGATGGAGATACGCAGTATTTT.

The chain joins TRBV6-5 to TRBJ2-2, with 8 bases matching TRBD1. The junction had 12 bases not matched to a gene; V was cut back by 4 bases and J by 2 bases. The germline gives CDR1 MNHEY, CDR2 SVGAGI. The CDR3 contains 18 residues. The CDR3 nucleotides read TGTGCCAGCAGTTCGCATGGGACAGGCCGGTTCAACACCGGGGAGCTGTTTTTT. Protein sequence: CASSSHGTGRFNTGELFF.

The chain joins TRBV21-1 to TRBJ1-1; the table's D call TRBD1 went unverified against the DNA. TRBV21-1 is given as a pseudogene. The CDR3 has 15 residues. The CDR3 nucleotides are TGTGCCAGCAGGAAGACAGGGGGGAAAAACACTGAAGCTTTCTTT. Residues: CASRKTGGKNTEAFF.

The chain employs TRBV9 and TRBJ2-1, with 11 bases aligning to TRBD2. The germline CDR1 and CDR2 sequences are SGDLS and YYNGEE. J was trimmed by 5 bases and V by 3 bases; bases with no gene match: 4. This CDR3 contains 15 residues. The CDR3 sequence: CASSEGLAVNNEQFF. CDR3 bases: TGTGCCAGCAGCGAGGGACTAGCGGTGAACAATGAGCAGTTCTTC.

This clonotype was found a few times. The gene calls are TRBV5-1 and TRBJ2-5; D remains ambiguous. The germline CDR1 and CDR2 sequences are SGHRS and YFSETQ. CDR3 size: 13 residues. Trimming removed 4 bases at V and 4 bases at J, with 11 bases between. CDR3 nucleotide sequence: TGCGCCAGCAGCCCCATAACGGGAGAGACCCAGTACTTC. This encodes CASSPITGETQYF.

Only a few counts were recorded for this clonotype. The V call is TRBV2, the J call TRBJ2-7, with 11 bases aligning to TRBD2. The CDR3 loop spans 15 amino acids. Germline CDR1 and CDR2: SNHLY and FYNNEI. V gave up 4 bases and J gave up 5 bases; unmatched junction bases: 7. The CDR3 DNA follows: TGTGCCAGCAGTGCCGGACTAGCGGGTATTCACGAGCAGTACTTC. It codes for CASSAGLAGIHEQYF.

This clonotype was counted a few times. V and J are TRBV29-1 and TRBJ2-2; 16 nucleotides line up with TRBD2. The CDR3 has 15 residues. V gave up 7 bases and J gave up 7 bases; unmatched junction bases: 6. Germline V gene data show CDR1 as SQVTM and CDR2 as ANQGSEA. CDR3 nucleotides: TGCAGCGCGAGGGGACTAGCGGGAGGGGTCGGGGAGCTGTTTTTT. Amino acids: CSARGLAGGVGELFF.

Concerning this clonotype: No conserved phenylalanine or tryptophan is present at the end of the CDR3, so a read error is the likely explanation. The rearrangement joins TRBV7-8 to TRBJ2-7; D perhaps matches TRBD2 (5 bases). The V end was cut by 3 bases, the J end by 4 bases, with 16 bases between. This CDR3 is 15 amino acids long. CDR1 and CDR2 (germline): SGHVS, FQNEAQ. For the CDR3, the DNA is TGTGCCAGCAGCTTCGGACTCTCTTTTGAGTACGAGCAGTACTAC. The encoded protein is CASSFGLSFEYEQYY.

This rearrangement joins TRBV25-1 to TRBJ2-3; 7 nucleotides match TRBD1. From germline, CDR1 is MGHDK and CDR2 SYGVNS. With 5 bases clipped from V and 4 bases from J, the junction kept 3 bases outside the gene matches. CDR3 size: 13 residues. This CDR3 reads CASSTGAPDTQYF. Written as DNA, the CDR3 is TGTGCCAGCAGTACAGGGGCCCCAGATACGCAGTATTTT.

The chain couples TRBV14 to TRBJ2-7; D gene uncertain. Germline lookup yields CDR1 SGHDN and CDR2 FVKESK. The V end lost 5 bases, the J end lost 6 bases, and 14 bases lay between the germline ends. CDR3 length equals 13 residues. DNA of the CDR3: TGTGCCAGCAGCAGGAGCTCAACGGCCGAGCAGTACTTC. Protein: CASSRSSTAEQYF. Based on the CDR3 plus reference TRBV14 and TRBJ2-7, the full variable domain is EAGVTQFPSHSVIEKGQTVTLRCDPISGHDNLYWYRRVMGKEIKFLLHFVKESKQDESGMPNNRFLAERTGGTYSTLKVQPAELEDSGVYFCASSRSSTAEQYFGPGTRLTVT.

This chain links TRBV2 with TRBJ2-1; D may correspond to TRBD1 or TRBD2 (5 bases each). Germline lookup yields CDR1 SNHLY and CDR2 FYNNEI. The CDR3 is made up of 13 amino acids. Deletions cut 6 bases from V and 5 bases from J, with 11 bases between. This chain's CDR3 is CASRGEVHNEQFF. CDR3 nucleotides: TGTGCCAGCAGGGGGGAAGTCCACAATGAGCAGTTCTTC.

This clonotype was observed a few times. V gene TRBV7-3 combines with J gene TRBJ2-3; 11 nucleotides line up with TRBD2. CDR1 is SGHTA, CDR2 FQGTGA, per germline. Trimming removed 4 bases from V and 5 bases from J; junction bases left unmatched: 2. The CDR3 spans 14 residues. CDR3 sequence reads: CASSSGTSGDTQYF. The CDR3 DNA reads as TGTGCCAGCAGCTCCGGGACTAGCGGAGATACGCAGTATTTT.

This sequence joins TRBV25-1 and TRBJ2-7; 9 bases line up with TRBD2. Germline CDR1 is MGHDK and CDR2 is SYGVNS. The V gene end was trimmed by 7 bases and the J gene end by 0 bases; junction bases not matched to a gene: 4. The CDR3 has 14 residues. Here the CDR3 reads CASTQRGASYEQYF. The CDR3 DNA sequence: TGTGCCAGCACCCAGCGGGGGGCCTCCTACGAGCAGTACTTC.

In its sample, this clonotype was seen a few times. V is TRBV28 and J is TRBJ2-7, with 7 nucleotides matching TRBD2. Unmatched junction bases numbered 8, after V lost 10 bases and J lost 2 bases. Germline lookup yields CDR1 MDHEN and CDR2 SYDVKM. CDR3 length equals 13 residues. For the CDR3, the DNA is TGTGCCACCTCCCCGGGGGGACCCTACGAGCAGTACTTC. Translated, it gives CATSPGGPYEQYF.

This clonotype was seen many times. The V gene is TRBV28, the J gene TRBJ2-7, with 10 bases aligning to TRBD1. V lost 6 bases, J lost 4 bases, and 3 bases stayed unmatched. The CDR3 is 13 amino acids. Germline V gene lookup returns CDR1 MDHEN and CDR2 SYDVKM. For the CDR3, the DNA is TGTGCCAGCAGCTGGGACAGGGGATACGAGCAGTACTTC. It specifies CASSWDRGYEQYF.

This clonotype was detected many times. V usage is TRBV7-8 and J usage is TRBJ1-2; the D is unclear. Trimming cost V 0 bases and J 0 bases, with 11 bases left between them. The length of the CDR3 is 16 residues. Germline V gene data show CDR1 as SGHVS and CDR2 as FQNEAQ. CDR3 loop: CASSLARLPSNYGYTF. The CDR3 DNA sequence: TGTGCCAGCAGCTTAGCCAGGCTACCCTCTAACTATGGCTACACCTTC.

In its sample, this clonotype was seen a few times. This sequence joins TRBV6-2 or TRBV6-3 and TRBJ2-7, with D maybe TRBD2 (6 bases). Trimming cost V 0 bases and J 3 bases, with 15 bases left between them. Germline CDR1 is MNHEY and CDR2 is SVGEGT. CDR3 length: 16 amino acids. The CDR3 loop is CASSYSARVTSYEQYF. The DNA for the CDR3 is TGTGCCAGCAGTTACTCGGCCCGGGTGACTAGCTACGAGCAGTACTTC.

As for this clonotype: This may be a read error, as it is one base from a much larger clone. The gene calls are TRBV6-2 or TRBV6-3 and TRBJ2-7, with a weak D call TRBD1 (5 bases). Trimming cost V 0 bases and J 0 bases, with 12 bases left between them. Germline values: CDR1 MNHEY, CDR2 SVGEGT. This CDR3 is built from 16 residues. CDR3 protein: CASSYSIQDISYEQYF. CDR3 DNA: TGTGCCAGCAGTTACTCGATACAGGACATCTCCTACGAGCAGTACTTC.

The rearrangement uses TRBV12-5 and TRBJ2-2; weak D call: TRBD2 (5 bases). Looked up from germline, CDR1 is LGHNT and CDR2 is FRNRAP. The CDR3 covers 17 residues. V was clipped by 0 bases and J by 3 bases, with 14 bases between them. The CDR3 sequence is CASGLVVGGPDTGELFF. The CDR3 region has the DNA TGTGCTAGTGGTTTGGTGGTGGGCGGGCCCGACACCGGGGAGCTGTTTTTT.

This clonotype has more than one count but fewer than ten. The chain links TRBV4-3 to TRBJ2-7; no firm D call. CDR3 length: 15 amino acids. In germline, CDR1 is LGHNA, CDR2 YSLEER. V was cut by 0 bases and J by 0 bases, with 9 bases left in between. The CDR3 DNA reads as TGCGCCAGCAGCCAAGATAGGACCCACTCCTACGAGCAGTACTTC. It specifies CASSQDRTHSYEQYF.